A single sample is the source of the 15 T cell receptor beta chains below, sequenced in a study of blood T cell repertoires in COVID-19. Sequenced by immunoSEQ multiplex PCR; TCRdb stores in-frame clones only, minus some. The sample shows 130,000 or so clones, around nine tenths of them seen only once. Sequenced: peripheral blood. The receptors come from a woman between 65 and 79 years old with COVID-19, enrolled during active disease.

The chain joins TRBV7-6 to TRBJ2-2; perhaps TRBD1 as D (6 bases). The CDR3 is made up of 15 amino acids. Germline assignment: CDR1 SGHVS and CDR2 FNYEAQ. V was clipped by 2 bases and J by 4 bases, with 11 bases between them. The CDR3 spells CASSLNRVPTGELFF. The CDR3, as DNA: TGTGCCAGCAGCTTAAACAGGGTCCCCACCGGGGAGCTGTTTTTT.

The chain couples TRBV5-6 to TRBJ1-6, with 12 bases matching TRBD1. CDR1 and CDR2 from the germline V gene are SGHDT and YYEEEE. This CDR3 contains 15 residues. J lost 9 bases, V lost 0 bases, and 1 base had no gene match. DNA of the CDR3: TGTGCCAGCAGCTTGGGGGACAGGGGGCCTTCACCCCTCCACTTT. Its translation: CASSLGDRGPSPLHF.

V gene TRBV6-1 combines with J gene TRBJ2-3, with 7 bases matching TRBD1. CDR1 and CDR2 from the germline V gene are MNHNS and SASEGT. This CDR3 is built from 15 residues. V trimming: 5 bases; J trimming: 5 bases; junction bases outside the gene matches: 10. The CDR3: CASSKRQGLGDTQYF. The CDR3 nucleotides are TGTGCCAGCAGTAAACGACAGGGCTTGGGAGATACGCAGTATTTT.

The genes are TRBV30 and TRBJ2-5, with 9 bases identical to TRBD2. Germline-derived CDR1 and CDR2 are GTSNPN and SVGIG (reference sequence). CDR3 size: 13 residues. In DNA form, the CDR3 reads TGTGCGTTGGCGCGGGGGGGCCAAGAGACCCAGTACTTC. This gives the protein CALARGGQETQYF. Filled out from reference TRBV30 and TRBJ2-5, the complete variable domain reads SQTIHQWPATLVQPVGSPLSLECTVEGTSNPNLYWYRQAAGRGLQLLFYSVGIGQISSEVPQNLSASRPQDRQFILSSKKLLLSDSGFYLCALARGGQETQYFGPGTRLLVL.

This chain links TRBV6-5 with TRBJ1-2; TRBD1 aligns across 7 bases. This CDR3 has 15 amino acids. V shed 6 bases and J 1 base; nucleotides not matched to a gene: 8. Looked up from germline, CDR1 is MNHEY and CDR2 is SVGAGI. The CDR3 DNA sequence: TGTGCCAGCAGAGCGTCGACAGGGCTTAACTATGGCTACACCTTC. This translates into CASRASTGLNYGYTF.

The chain recombines TRBV11-2 with TRBJ2-7; D remains unclear. This CDR3 has 12 residues. Trimming removed 0 bases at V and 4 bases at J, with 4 bases between. Germline-derived CDR1 and CDR2 are SGHAT and FQNNGV. The CDR3 loop is CASSLDSYEQYF. Written as DNA, the CDR3 is TGTGCCAGCAGCTTAGATTCTTACGAGCAGTACTTC.

The chain carries TRBV6-4 and TRBJ2-2; 9 positions match TRBD1. The V gene end was trimmed by 0 bases and the J gene end by 0 bases; junction bases not matched to a gene: 5. Germline CDR1 and CDR2: MRHNA and SNTAGT. CDR3 length equals 18 residues. CDR3 bases: TGTGCCAGCAGTGACTCCCTCCGACAGGGGGCGAACACCGGGGAGCTGTTTTTT. Translation: CASSDSLRQGANTGELFF.

The gene calls are TRBV9 and TRBJ1-5, with D tentatively TRBD1 (5 bases). The CDR3 has 14 amino acids. Trimming removed 4 bases at V and 6 bases at J, with 14 bases between. Germline values: CDR1 SGDLS, CDR2 YYNGEE. The DNA of the CDR3 is TGTGCCAGCAGCCCACGGGGGGGGACTCAGCCCCAGCATTTT. Translating it yields CASSPRGGTQPQHF.

V gene TRBV30 combines with J gene TRBJ1-6; TRBD1 might be the D (6 bases). The CDR3 totals 13 residues. V lost 4 bases and J lost 11, with 15 bases in between. Germline V gives CDR1 GTSNPN, CDR2 SVGIG (reference sequence). The CDR3 nucleotides read TGTGCCTGGAATTCAGGGGCGGAAGCACCCCTCCACTTT. This gives the protein CAWNSGAEAPLHF.

V is TRBV10-2 and J is TRBJ1-2; D remains ambiguous. The CDR3 runs 13 residues. V dropped 0 bases and J dropped 5 bases, with 7 bases sitting between them. CDR1 is WSHSY and CDR2 is SAAADI in the germline V gene. CDR3 nucleotides: TGCGCCAGCAGTGAGTCGGCTGTTTATGGCTACACCTTC. Translation: CASSESAVYGYTF.

CDR3 coding DNA: TGCGCCAGCAGCCCCCGGACAGCCACTGAAGCTTTCTTT. It is translated as CASSPRTATEAFF. V usage is TRBV5-1 and J usage is TRBJ1-1; D is possibly TRBD1 (6 bases). Trimming stripped 4 bases from V and 4 bases from J, with 11 bases between. The CDR3 covers 13 residues. Per the germline V gene, CDR1 is SGHRS and CDR2 is YFSETQ.

A word on this clone: At one end the junction does not follow the germline gene, possibly because of a read error. V usage is TRBV4-1 and J usage is TRBJ1-2, with D maybe TRBD1 (6 bases). From germline, CDR1 is MGHRA and CDR2 YSYEKL. This CDR3 is 12 amino acids long. CDR3 region: CASSQVGHRIDF. The CDR3 nucleotides read TGCGCCAGCAGCCAGGTGGGACACAGGATTGACTTC.

CDR3 region: CASSQGSGGVQETQYF. CDR3 nucleotides: TGTGCCAGCAGCCAAGGCTCAGGGGGCGTTCAAGAGACCCAGTACTTC. The chain joins TRBV3-1 (or the pseudogene TRBV3-2) to TRBJ2-5, with 8 bases lining up with TRBD1. CDR1 is LGHDT and CDR2 is YNNKEL in the germline V gene (reference sequence). The junction had 6 bases not matched to a gene; V was cut back by 1 base and J by 2 bases. There are 16 residues in the CDR3.

The CDR3 DNA reads as TGTGCCAGCAGCTTAACCGGGACAGAGTATGAAAAACTGTTTTTT. Protein sequence: CASSLTGTEYEKLFF. The chain joins TRBV5-4 to TRBJ1-4; 7 bases fit TRBD1. CDR3 length: 15 amino acids. Germline V gene lookup returns CDR1 SGHNT and CDR2 YYREEE (reference sequence). Losses at the gene ends were 2 bases for V and 6 bases for J; bases not matched to a gene: 7.

In its sample, this clone was seen a few times. V and J are TRBV11-2 and TRBJ2-7; D remains unclear. Germline V lookup: CDR1 SGHAT, CDR2 FQNNGV. The CDR3 sequence is 13 residues long. Trimming cost V 1 base and J 2 bases, with 6 bases left between them. The CDR3: CASSLGPPYEQYF. Written as DNA, the CDR3 is TGTGCCAGCAGCTTAGGGCCTCCCTACGAGCAGTACTTC.